The 15 T cell receptor beta chains in this list originate from one sample, sequenced in a study of regulatory T cells in long-lasting Graves disease. The time point was: persistent/refractory GD, antithyroid drugs over 5 years with positive TRAb. RNA from PBMCs was the source of the TCR library. Library construction for TCR beta used iRepertoire HTBI primers and Arm-PCR of CDR3 regions. MiXCR, run by TCRdb on the multiplex PCR reads, gives a single entry per CDR3 protein. Among under 450,000 distinct CDR3 sequences listed, roughly 24% were seen once. Source: peripheral blood mononuclear cells (PBMCs), taken when the disease was refractory, from a patient treated with antithyroid drugs. The receptors come from a woman aged 40 to 49 with Graves disease.

This clonotype turned up a few times. The rearrangement links TRBV29-1 to TRBJ2-5; 11 bases line up with TRBD1. V shed 6 bases and J 4 bases; nucleotides not matched to a gene: 7. CDR3 length equals 14 residues. Germline loops: CDR1 SQVTM, CDR2 ANQGSEA. The CDR3 sequence: CSVGGTGGVETQYF. The CDR3 DNA is TGCAGCGTGGGAGGGACAGGGGGGGTAGAGACCCAGTACTTC. Complete variable domain (other parts from reference TRBV29-1 and TRBJ2-5): SAVISQKPSRDICQRGTSLTIQCQVDSQVTMMFWYRQQPGQSLTLIATANQGSEATYESGFVIDKFPISRPNLTFSTLTVSNMSPEDSSIYLCSVGGTGGVETQYFGPGTRLLVL.

The chain employs TRBV20-1 and TRBJ2-7, with a weak D call TRBD1 (5 bases). The CDR3 extends over 12 amino acids. The ends were cut back, 3 bases at V and 3 bases at J, with 9 bases in the middle. From germline, CDR1 is DFQATT and CDR2 SNEGSKA (reference sequence). The CDR3 is CSASPGHYEQYF. For the CDR3, the DNA is TGCAGTGCTAGTCCAGGGCACTACGAGCAGTACTTC.

The chain combines TRBV6-2 or TRBV6-3 with TRBJ1-1; D gene ambiguous. This CDR3 has 13 residues. Germline V gene sequence: CDR1 MNHEY, CDR2 SVGEGT. The ends were cut back, 5 bases at V and 0 bases at J, with 7 bases in the middle. CDR3 residues: CASSPLMNTEAFF. The CDR3 DNA is TGTGCCAGCAGTCCGTTAATGAACACTGAAGCTTTCTTT.

There are many counts of this clonotype. The chain employs TRBV7-2 and TRBJ2-7, with 8 bases lining up with TRBD2. The V gene end was trimmed by 5 bases and the J gene end by 4 bases; junction bases not matched to a gene: 13. The CDR3 totals 16 residues. CDR1 is SGHTA and CDR2 is FQGNSA in the germline V gene. The CDR3, as DNA: TGTGCCAGCAGCCTCATACCCGGGGGCGGGAGGTACGAGCAGTACTTC. Its protein is CASSLIPGGGRYEQYF.

This clonotype appeared many times. This chain uses TRBV28 with TRBJ1-4; TRBD1 is a possible D gene (5 bases). Germline V gene lookup returns CDR1 MDHEN and CDR2 SYDVKM. The length of the CDR3 is 15 residues. V was trimmed by 6 bases and J by 5 bases, leaving 16 bases between them. The CDR3 DNA is TGTGCCAGCAGCTCGGGGGGGAATGCGAATGAAAAACTGTTTTTT. It codes for CASSSGGNANEKLFF.

There are many counts of this clonotype. The gene calls are TRBV11-2 and TRBJ2-5, with D perhaps matching TRBD1 (6 bases). V gave up 3 bases and J gave up 1 base, with 9 bases separating them. This CDR3 is 14 amino acids long. CDR1 is SGHAT and CDR2 is FQNNGV in the germline V gene. The CDR3 nucleotides read TGTGCCAGCAGCTTCACACAGGGCCAAGAGACCCAGTACTTC. This codes for CASSFTQGQETQYF.

The V and J genes are TRBV19 and TRBJ1-6; the D gene is possibly TRBD1 (6 bases). Trimming removed 10 bases at V and 7 bases at J, with 17 bases between. Per germline, CDR1 LNHDA and CDR2 SQIVND (reference sequence). The CDR3 spans 14 residues. The CDR3 DNA sequence: TGTGCCACCAAGGACAGATCGGGCAATTCACCCCTCCACTTT. Translation: CATKDRSGNSPLHF.

The chain couples TRBV7-3 to TRBJ2-3, with D unclear. The V gene lost 6 bases and the J gene lost 0 bases, with 13 bases spanning the gap. Germline lookup yields CDR1 SGHTA and CDR2 FQGTGA. The CDR3 extends over 15 amino acids. The CDR3 DNA reads TGTGCCAGCAGACTCACTATGATTAGCACAGATACGCAGTATTTT. Residues: CASRLTMISTDTQYF. Full variable domain (outside the CDR3, taken from reference TRBV7-3 and TRBJ2-3): GAGVSQTPSNKVTEKGKYVELRCDPISGHTALYWYRQSLGQGPEFLIYFQGTGAADDSGLPNDRFFAVRPEGSVSTLKIQRTERGDSAVYLCASRLTMISTDTQYFGPGTRLTVL.

In its sample, this clonotype was seen many times. The chain combines TRBV10-3 with TRBJ1-5, with 8 bases aligning to TRBD1. Trimming took 3 bases from V and 0 from J; bases not matched to a gene: 7. Germline V CDR1 and CDR2: ENHRY, SYGVKD. There are 17 residues in the CDR3. DNA of the CDR3: TGTGCCATCAGTGACTACGACAGGGGCTATAGCAATCAGCCCCAGCATTTT. Amino acids: CAISDYDRGYSNQPQHF.

This clonotype has more than one count but fewer than ten. The rearrangement links TRBV5-6 to TRBJ1-2; no definite D call. Germline values: CDR1 SGHDT, CDR2 YYEEEE. This CDR3 is built from 15 residues. The V and J ends lost 6 bases and 0 bases respectively, with 15 bases between them. The CDR3 loop is CASISADTPNYGYTF. In DNA, the CDR3 is TGTGCCAGCATTTCGGCAGACACACCTAACTATGGCTACACCTTC.

The V gene is TRBV4-1, the J gene TRBJ1-1, with D possibly TRBD1 on 6 matching bases. The germline V and J ends were trimmed by 4 bases and 2 bases, with 14 bases remaining between them. The CDR3 consists of 15 residues. Per germline, CDR1 MGHRA and CDR2 YSYEKL. For the CDR3, the DNA is TGCGCCAGCAGCCGCGCCGACAGGACAAACACTGAAGCTTTCTTT. This encodes CASSRADRTNTEAFF.

This clonotype showed up just a few times. Possible read error: a much larger clone is one base away. V is TRBV29-1 and J is TRBJ2-7, with TRBD2 matching over 7 bases. There are 17 residues in the CDR3. Per the germline V gene, CDR1 is SQVTM and CDR2 is ANQGSEA. The CDR3 nucleotides read TGCAGCGCCATTATTGGGCTAGCGGAACACATCTCCTACGAGCGGTACTTC. Translated: CSAIIGLAEHISYERYF.

About this clonotype itself: A much larger clone is a single base away; this may be a read error. Without the conserved terminal phenylalanine or tryptophan, this CDR3 likely stems from a read error. The V call is TRBV6-1, the J call TRBJ2-5; 14 positions agree with TRBD2. Per the germline V gene, CDR1 is MNHNS and CDR2 is SASEGT. The V and J ends lost 7 bases and 3 bases, in that order; junction bases with no gene match: 10. The CDR3 sequence is 17 residues long. The CDR3 loop reads CASKRLPGLAGEETQYL. The DNA for the CDR3 is TGTGCCAGCAAACGATTACCGGGACTAGCGGGAGAAGAGACCCAGTACCTC.

This clonotype has ten or more counts. V is TRBV28 and J is TRBJ2-7; D may be TRBD2 (5 bases). CDR3 length: 17 amino acids. Trimming shortened V by 2 bases and J by 0 bases, and 17 bases separated the two germline ends. Germline V CDR1 and CDR2: MDHEN, SYDVKM. The chain's CDR3 is CASSLTFRVTSSYEQYF. DNA for the CDR3: TGTGCCAGCAGTTTAACATTCCGAGTTACTAGCTCCTACGAGCAGTACTTC.

The chain links TRBV3-1 to TRBJ2-6; the D gene could be TRBD1 or TRBD2 (5 bases each). Trimming removed 11 bases from V and 0 bases from J, with 17 bases in between. Germline CDR1 reads LGHDT; CDR2 reads YNNKEL (reference sequence). The CDR3 is 16 residues long. CDR3 amino acids: CASQTGATSGANVLTF. Here the CDR3 DNA reads TGTGCCTCCCAAACCGGGGCCACCTCTGGGGCCAACGTCCTGACTTTC.